The 30 T cell receptor beta chains given below trace back to one sample, sequenced in a study of CD8 T cells in Susac syndrome (dated by TCRdb to 2018 to 2020). Receptor amplification or capture employed the immunoSEQ multiplex PCR assay. RNA was extracted with the RNeasy kit and roughly 0.45 to 1 ug was reverse transcribed using random hexamers. TCRdb trimmed public reads at Q25 via fastp, called clones via MiXCR and kept in-frame beta chains. Identical CDR3 protein sequences are pooled into one entry, listed with their most common genes and DNA. In this sample the table shows 240,000 or so distinct CDR3 sequences, 96% of which occur a single time. The leading ten clones occupy around 0.093% of the sample. The source material was CD4+ T cells from PBMCs. Every receptor here comes from a human donor with Susac syndrome.

This chain joins TRBV29-1 and TRBJ2-7, with D unresolved. The CDR3 runs 12 residues. Trimming removed 4 bases from V and 2 bases from J, with 9 bases in between. Germline V gene lookup returns CDR1 SQVTM and CDR2 ANQGSEA. The CDR3 DNA is TGCAGCGTTGTTGACTGGACCTACGAGCAGTACTTC. Translated: CSVVDWTYEQYF.

The V gene is TRBV3-1, the J gene TRBJ2-1; 7 bases match TRBD1. CDR1 is LGHDT, CDR2 YNNKEL, per germline (reference sequence). The CDR3 is 15 amino acids. With V trimmed by 0 bases and J by 3 bases, 2 bases remained unmatched. The CDR3 sequence is CASSQDRGRYNEQFF. The CDR3 DNA is TGTGCCAGCAGCCAAGATAGGGGGCGCTACAATGAGCAGTTCTTC.

The gene calls are TRBV20-1 and TRBJ1-1; D gene ambiguous. Germline CDR1 reads DFQATT; CDR2 reads SNEGSKA (reference sequence). The CDR3 totals 12 residues. The CDR3 region has the DNA TGCAGCAGACAATCGGGGAACACTGAAGCTTTCTTT. Protein product: CSRQSGNTEAFF.

This sequence joins TRBV28 and TRBJ1-5; D unclear. CDR3 length equals 13 residues. From germline, CDR1 is MDHEN and CDR2 SYDVKM. Trimming shortened V by 7 bases and J by 4 bases, and 11 bases separated the two germline ends. CDR3 sequence reads: CASNRPGNQPQHF. The CDR3 DNA reads TGTGCCAGCAATAGACCTGGAAATCAGCCCCAGCATTTT. Full variable domain (missing parts from reference TRBV28 and TRBJ1-5): DVKVTQSSRYLVKRTGEKVFLECVQDMDHENMFWYRQDPGLGLRLIYFSYDVKMKEKGDIPEGYSVSREKKERFSLILESASTNQTSMYLCASNRPGNQPQHFGDGTRLSIL.

The CDR3 loop reads CAWTLDSNTEAFF. For the CDR3, the DNA is TGTGCCTGGACTCTCGACTCGAACACTGAAGCTTTCTTT. The chain combines TRBV30 with TRBJ1-1; the D is unclear. The V gene's germline CDR1 is GTSNPN and CDR2 SVGIG (reference sequence). The V end lost 4 bases, the J end lost 1 base, and 10 bases lay between the germline ends. CDR3 length: 13 amino acids.

This clonotype appeared a single time. The chain is built from TRBV12-3 or TRBV12-4 and TRBJ1-5, with D possibly TRBD1 on 6 matching bases. The CDR3 runs 15 residues. V gave up 0 bases and J gave up 8 bases, with 14 bases separating them. CDR3 loop: CASSLAAGAEEPQHF. As DNA, the CDR3 is TGTGCCAGCAGTTTAGCTGCGGGGGCGGAGGAGCCCCAGCATTTT.

This clonotype was found once. The chain recombines TRBV12-3 or TRBV12-4 with TRBJ2-4; 8 bases are a match to TRBD1. Trimming took 5 bases from V and 1 from J; bases not matched to a gene: 4. CDR3 length equals 15 residues. CDR3 in DNA: TGTGCCAGCAGTCCCAGGGGGCTCGCCAAAAACATTCAGTACTTC. Protein product: CASSPRGLAKNIQYF.

The rearrangement links TRBV7-9 to TRBJ1-2; no clear D gene. The V and J ends lost 3 bases and 7 bases respectively, with 15 bases between them. The germline CDR1 and CDR2 sequences are SEHNR and FQNEAQ (reference sequence). The CDR3 has 14 amino acids. The CDR3 DNA sequence: TGTGCCAGCAGCTTCCATACAGCCAGTTCTGGCTACACCTTC. It specifies CASSFHTASSGYTF.

V is TRBV15 and J is TRBJ1-5; 8 bases match TRBD1. Losses at the gene ends were 0 bases for V and 7 bases for J; bases not matched to a gene: 5. The CDR3 is made up of 15 amino acids. Germline CDR1 LNHNV, CDR2 YYDKDF (reference sequence). The CDR3 is CATSRDQGAWQPQHF. The CDR3 DNA reads TGTGCCACCAGCAGAGACCAGGGGGCTTGGCAGCCCCAGCATTTT.

The gene calls are TRBV7-3 and TRBJ1-5, with D possibly being TRBD1 (5 bases). The germline V gene has CDR1 SGHTA and CDR2 FQGTGA. CDR3 size: 13 residues. The V gene lost 2 bases and the J gene lost 7 bases, with 9 bases spanning the gap. The CDR3 here is CASSLGHLQPQHF. The CDR3 coding sequence is TGTGCCAGCAGCTTAGGACATCTCCAGCCCCAGCATTTT.

This chain links TRBV20-1 with TRBJ1-1; D is uncertain. The CDR3 is made up of 11 amino acids. Germline loops: CDR1 DFQATT, CDR2 SNEGSKA (reference sequence). Trimming pared 3 bases from V and 11 bases from J, leaving 13 bases between. CDR3 nucleotide sequence: TGCAGTGCTAGCCCCGACACTGCGGCTTTCTTT. It translates to CSASPDTAAFF.

This clonotype was counted a few times. This chain joins TRBV5-4 and TRBJ1-2; TRBD1 matches 9 bases. The germline CDR1 and CDR2 sequences are SGHNT and YYREEE (reference sequence). This CDR3 has 13 residues. V lost 5 bases and J lost 4; bases outside the gene matches: 3. Here the CDR3 reads CASSPTGGYGYTF. The DNA for the CDR3 is TGTGCCAGCAGTCCGACAGGGGGCTATGGCTACACCTTC. Variable domain in full (rest from reference TRBV5-4 and TRBJ1-2): ETGVTQSPTHLIKTRGQQVTLRCSSQSGHNTVSWYQQALGQGPQFIFQYYREEENGRGNFPPRFSGLQFPNYSSELNVNALELDDSALYLCASSPTGGYGYTFGSGTRLTVV.

This rearrangement joins TRBV7-8 to TRBJ2-1; a weak D match, TRBD1 (6 bases). The CDR3 spans 15 residues. Trimming left V 4 bases short and J 5 bases short, with 15 bases between. CDR1 and CDR2 (germline): SGHVS, FQNEAQ. CDR3 residues: CASSYGTQGDNEQFF. In DNA form, the CDR3 reads TGTGCCAGCAGCTACGGGACACAAGGGGACAATGAGCAGTTCTTC.

The chain links TRBV4-1 to TRBJ2-7; TRBD2 agrees at 15 bases. V gave up 4 bases and J gave up 4 bases; unmatched junction bases: 14. CDR1 MGHRA and CDR2 YSYEKL come from the germline V gene. This CDR3 is 19 amino acids long. This CDR3 reads CASSPFGLAGGLGGYEQYF. The CDR3 nucleotides are TGCGCCAGCAGCCCGTTCGGACTAGCGGGAGGGCTTGGGGGATACGAGCAGTACTTC.

V and J are TRBV25-1 and TRBJ2-5; 7 bases are shared with TRBD1. The germline V gene has CDR1 MGHDK and CDR2 SYGVNS. There are 17 residues in the CDR3. Trimming removed 3 bases from V and 4 bases from J; junction bases left unmatched: 14. CDR3 sequence reads: CASSDIPGTDRAETQYF. The CDR3 nucleotides are TGTGCCAGCAGTGATATCCCGGGGACCGACAGGGCAGAGACCCAGTACTTC.

The chain is built from TRBV12-5 and TRBJ2-6; D remains unclear. The CDR3 has 18 amino acids. With 0 bases removed from V and 0 bases from J, the gap between germline ends came to 12 bases. Per germline, CDR1 LGHNT and CDR2 FRNRAP. The CDR3 spells CASGLVSRSASGANVLTF. The CDR3 DNA is TGTGCTAGTGGTTTGGTATCCCGGTCCGCCTCTGGGGCCAACGTCCTGACTTTC.

The chain uses TRBV29-1 and TRBJ2-1, with TRBD1 identical over 12 bases. Germline V CDR1 and CDR2: SQVTM, ANQGSEA. V lost 6 bases to trimming and J lost 8 bases; unmatched junction nucleotides: 5. The CDR3 loop spans 13 amino acids. CDR3 sequence: CSVGQGARDEQFF. The CDR3 bases are TGCAGCGTGGGACAGGGGGCGCGGGATGAGCAGTTCTTC.

V and J are TRBV3-1 and TRBJ2-7; 11 bases are a match to TRBD2. With 4 bases clipped from V and 9 bases from J, the junction kept 8 bases outside the gene matches. The CDR3 consists of 14 residues. Per the germline V gene, CDR1 is LGHDT and CDR2 is YNNKEL (reference sequence). CDR3 sequence (DNA): TGTGCCAGCAGCCGTAAACTAGCGGGAGAGAGGCAGTACTTC. Protein product: CASSRKLAGERQYF.

The chain joins TRBV25-1 to TRBJ2-7, with TRBD2 identical over 12 bases. The CDR3 sequence is 14 residues long. Losses at the gene ends were 3 bases for V and 7 bases for J; bases not matched to a gene: 4. Per germline, CDR1 MGHDK and CDR2 SYGVNS. CDR3 nucleotide sequence: TGTGCCAGCAGTGACGTACTAGCGGGAGGTGAGCAGTACTTC. This gives the protein CASSDVLAGGEQYF.

The chain carries TRBV6-5 and TRBJ2-2; the D is unclear. Germline values: CDR1 MNHEY, CDR2 SVGAGI. This CDR3 has 14 residues. Trimming stripped 7 bases from V and 3 bases from J, with 12 bases between. CDR3 in DNA: TGTGCCAGCACCACCGGGTGGGACACCGGGGAGCTGTTTTTT. This codes for CASTTGWDTGELFF.

Concerning this clonotype itself: Relative to the germline gene, one junction end is altered; a read error may explain this. The V gene is TRBV7-7, the J gene TRBJ2-5; D not resolved. The germline gives CDR1 SSHAT, CDR2 FNYEAQ (reference sequence). This CDR3 region has 14 residues. CDR3 in DNA: TGTGCTAGCAGCTTATTGTCAGACCAAGAGACCCAGTACTTC. It yields the protein CASSLLSDQETQYF.

The gene calls are TRBV20-1 and TRBJ2-1; 8 nucleotides match TRBD2. This CDR3 contains 16 residues. Trimming took 5 bases from V and 7 from J; bases not matched to a gene: 16. The germline V gene encodes CDR1 DFQATT and CDR2 SNEGSKA (reference sequence). CDR3 residues: CSAPRLAGNLRNEQFF. The CDR3 DNA reads as TGCAGTGCTCCCCGATTAGCGGGGAATTTACGAAATGAGCAGTTCTTC.

The chain combines TRBV14 with TRBJ2-7; D ambiguous. The germline V and J ends were trimmed by 0 bases and 7 bases, with 7 bases remaining between them. The CDR3 consists of 12 residues. Germline CDR1 is SGHDN and CDR2 is FVKESK. This CDR3 is CASSQDFGEQYF. In nucleotides, the CDR3 is TGTGCCAGCAGCCAAGATTTCGGGGAGCAGTACTTC.

The chain carries TRBV28 and TRBJ1-5, with D hard to call. The V end lost 4 bases, the J end lost 9 bases, and 19 bases lay between the germline ends. The CDR3 consists of 15 residues. Germline V gene data show CDR1 as MDHEN and CDR2 as SYDVKM. This CDR3 reads CASSSEAGGSRPQHF. The CDR3 DNA reads as TGTGCCAGCAGTTCCGAGGCCGGAGGTTCTCGGCCCCAGCATTTT.

The chain links TRBV4-2 to TRBJ2-1, with D uncertain. V was trimmed by 4 bases and J by 8 bases, leaving 12 bases between them. The CDR3 is made up of 13 amino acids. Germline V CDR1 and CDR2: LGHNA, YNFKEQ. The CDR3 nucleotides read TGTGCCAGCAGCCGGACCTCGGATTATGAGCAGTTCTTC. This translates into CASSRTSDYEQFF.

The sample holds one count of this clonotype. The chain uses TRBV20-1 and TRBJ1-2, with TRBD1 matching over 10 bases. Trimming at V came to 4 bases and at J to 8 bases, leaving 7 bases not matched to a gene. The germline gives CDR1 DFQATT, CDR2 SNEGSKA (reference sequence). This CDR3 contains 13 residues. The CDR3 sequence is CSAMRQGAAGYTF. CDR3 coding DNA: TGCAGTGCTATGCGACAGGGGGCGGCCGGCTACACCTTC.

J is TRBJ2-1 and V is TRBV28; the D gene is possibly TRBD1 (6 bases). The V gene's germline CDR1 is MDHEN and CDR2 SYDVKM. This CDR3 region has 16 residues. CDR3 bases: TGTGCAACGTTCGGATCGGACAGTAGCTCCTACAATGAGCAGTTCTTC. Its protein product is CATFGSDSSSYNEQFF.

The V gene is TRBV28, the J gene TRBJ2-6; TRBD1 is a possible D gene (5 bases). From germline, CDR1 is MDHEN and CDR2 SYDVKM. The CDR3 totals 15 residues. Trimming left V 6 bases short and J 2 bases short, with 11 bases between. The CDR3 loop is CASSQGVTGANVLTF. DNA of the CDR3: TGTGCCAGCAGCCAAGGGGTTACTGGGGCCAACGTCCTGACTTTC.

The rearrangement joins TRBV4-1 to TRBJ2-7; D possibly uses TRBD1 or TRBD2 (5 bases each). There are 17 residues in the CDR3. Germline CDR1 is MGHRA and CDR2 is YSYEKL. The V gene lost 0 bases and the J gene lost 0 bases, with 15 bases spanning the gap. The CDR3 protein is CASSQDPAGADSYEQYF. The CDR3 nucleotides read TGCGCCAGCAGCCAAGATCCCGCCGGGGCGGACTCCTACGAGCAGTACTTC.

The chain combines TRBV20-1 with TRBJ2-1; 10 nucleotides match TRBD1. The CDR3 is 15 amino acids. V lost 0 bases and J lost 7; bases outside the gene matches: 6. Germline V CDR1 and CDR2: DFQATT, SNEGSKA (reference sequence). Written as DNA, the CDR3 is TGCAGTGCTAGAGATCCGGGACAGGGGTATAATGAGCAGTTCTTC. Protein product: CSARDPGQGYNEQFF.